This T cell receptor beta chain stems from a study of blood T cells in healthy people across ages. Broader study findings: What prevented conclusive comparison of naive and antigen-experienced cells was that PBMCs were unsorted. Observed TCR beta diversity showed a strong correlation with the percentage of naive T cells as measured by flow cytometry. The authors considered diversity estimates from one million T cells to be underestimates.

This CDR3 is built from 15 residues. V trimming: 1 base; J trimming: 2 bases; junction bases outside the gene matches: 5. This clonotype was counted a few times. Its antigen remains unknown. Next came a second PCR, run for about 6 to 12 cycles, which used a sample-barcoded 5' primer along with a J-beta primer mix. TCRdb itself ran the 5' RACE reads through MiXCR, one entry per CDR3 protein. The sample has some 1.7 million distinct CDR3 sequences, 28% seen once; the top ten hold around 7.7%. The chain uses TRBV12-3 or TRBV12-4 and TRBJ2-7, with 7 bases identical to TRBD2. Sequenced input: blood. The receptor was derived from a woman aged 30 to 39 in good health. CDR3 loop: CASSLEAGTTYEQYF. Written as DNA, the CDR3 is TGTGCCAGCAGTTTAGAAGCGGGGACCACCTACGAGCAGTACTTC.